Each of the 21 T cell receptor beta chains below was sequenced from the same sample in a study of cytomegalovirus exposure and HLA in healthy donors (TCRdb year 2017). Receptor amplification or capture employed the immunoSEQ multiplex PCR assay. For the multiplex PCR, a mixture combining 60 forward primers for TCR Vbeta segments and 13 reverse primers for TCR Jbeta segments was used. TCRdb's version of the immuneACCESS table is confined to in-frame rearrangements and falls short of the full clone set. An unresolved V gene accounts for under half of the shortfall where checked; the remainder is of unknown origin. Recorded for this sample are 110,000 or so clones; 70% to 80% of them occurred a single time. The ten top clones hold 3.5% to 5% of the sample. The sequenced sample consisted of PBMCs. These receptors were collected from a woman aged 40 to 50 in good health and CMV-seropositive.

This clone has only one observation. The chain recombines TRBV5-6 with TRBJ2-1, with D perhaps matching TRBD1 (6 bases). Trimming removed 5 bases at V and 5 bases at J, with 8 bases between. Germline assignment: CDR1 SGHDT and CDR2 YYEEEE. The CDR3 length is 12 residues. The CDR3 here is CASRDSHNEQFF. The CDR3, as DNA: TGTGCCAGCAGGGACAGTCACAATGAGCAGTTCTTC.

The V call is TRBV6-5, the J call TRBJ2-7; 10 nucleotides agree with TRBD1. J lost 4 bases, V lost 6 bases, and 9 bases had no gene match. CDR1 is MNHEY and CDR2 is SVGAGI in the germline V gene. The CDR3 totals 15 residues. Written as DNA, the CDR3 is TGTGCCAGCAGATATTCCGGGACAGGGGTATACGAGCAGTACTTC. It yields the protein CASRYSGTGVYEQYF.

This clone was counted between two and nine times. The rearrangement links TRBV6-8 to TRBJ1-2; D unresolved. The CDR3 is made up of 10 amino acids. The V end lost 9 bases, the J end lost 6 bases, and 8 bases lay between the germline ends. The V gene's germline CDR1 is MNHGY and CDR2 SAAAGT. The CDR3 DNA reads as TGTGCCAGAAGAGGGAATGGCTACACCTTC. It yields the protein CARRGNGYTF.

V and J are TRBV5-1 and TRBJ1-6, with 8 bases aligning to TRBD1. This CDR3 region has 14 residues. The J segment lost 10 bases and the V segment lost 2 bases, leaving 5 bases of the junction unmatched. From germline, CDR1 is SGHRS and CDR2 YFSETQ. The CDR3: CASSLQGERSPLHF. CDR3 bases: TGCGCCAGCAGCTTACAGGGGGAACGGTCACCCCTCCACTTT.

V gene TRBV15 combines with J gene TRBJ1-2; D unresolved. The V end lost 1 base, the J end lost 6 bases, and 15 bases lay between the germline ends. The germline gives CDR1 LNHNV, CDR2 YYDKDF (reference sequence). The CDR3 covers 15 residues. CDR3 loop: CATSRGVVSSDGYTF. The DNA of the CDR3 is TGTGCCACCAGCAGAGGAGTGGTTTCGAGCGATGGCTACACCTTC. The full variable domain, in which reference TRBV15 and TRBJ1-2 provide the parts outside the CDR3, is DAMVIQNPRYQVTQFGKPVTLSCSQTLNHNVMYWYQQKSSQAPKLLFHYYDKDFNNEADTPDNFQSRRPNTSFCFLDIRSPGLGDTAMYLCATSRGVVSSDGYTFGSGTRLTVV.

The V gene is TRBV5-4, the J gene TRBJ2-2; TRBD2 might be the D (5 bases). From germline, CDR1 is SGHNT and CDR2 YYREEE (reference sequence). V lost 0 bases and J lost 7, with 13 bases in between. CDR3 length equals 15 residues. CDR3 sequence reads: CASSLDASSSGELFF. The CDR3 coding sequence is TGTGCCAGCAGCTTGGATGCTAGCTCGAGCGGGGAGCTGTTTTTT.

For this clone: At one of its ends the junction is not consistent with the germline gene, which may arise from a read error. CDR3 nucleotide sequence: TGCGCCAGCAGCCCGGGCCTCCAAGGGGGCACTGAAGCTCTCTTT. The encoded protein is CASSPGLQGGTEALF. V and J are TRBV5-1 and TRBJ1-1; 7 positions agree with TRBD1. CDR1 is SGHRS and CDR2 is YFSETQ in the germline V gene. The CDR3 has 15 residues.

About this clone: Additional DNA sequences in this sample encode the identical CDR3. The CDR3 loop reads CASSFGGGNEKLFF. CDR3 DNA sequence: TGTGCCAGCAGCTTTGGGGGGGGGAATGAAAAACTGTTTTTT. The chain recombines TRBV5-5 with TRBJ1-4, with D possibly being TRBD1 (5 bases). Trimming removed 2 bases from V and 5 bases from J, with 10 bases in between. This CDR3 has 14 residues. The germline gives CDR1 SGHKS, CDR2 YYEKEE (reference sequence).

Points on this clone: Other nucleotide sequences from this sample produce the same CDR3. The V call is TRBV11-3, the J call TRBJ2-1; tentatively, D is TRBD2 (5 bases). The V gene's germline CDR1 is SGHNT and CDR2 YENEEA. V lost 5 bases and J 2 bases, leaving 16 bases between the germline ends. CDR3 length: 16 residues. The CDR3 is CASSPSTRRAYNEQFF. In nucleotides, the CDR3 is TGTGCCAGCAGCCCCTCCACTAGAAGGGCCTACAATGAGCAGTTCTTC. The complete variable domain, with remaining parts taken from reference TRBV11-3 and TRBJ2-1, reads EAGVVQSPRYKIIEKKQPVAFWCNPISGHNTLYWYLQNLGQGPELLIRYENEEAVDDSQLPKDRFSAERLKGVDSTLKIQPAELGDSAVYLCASSPSTRRAYNEQFFGPGTRLTVL.

The J gene is TRBJ2-7, the V gene TRBV6-5, with D hard to call. The germline V gene encodes CDR1 MNHEY and CDR2 SVGAGI. The CDR3 extends over 12 amino acids. Trimming left V 7 bases short and J 3 bases short, with 10 bases between. The CDR3 DNA reads TGTGCCAGCATCAAACATGACTACGAGCAGTACTTC. Amino acids: CASIKHDYEQYF.

This sequence joins TRBV28 and TRBJ1-1, with D uncertain. CDR3 length: 13 amino acids. V was cut by 2 bases and J by 6 bases, with 10 bases left in between. Germline CDR1 is MDHEN and CDR2 is SYDVKM. CDR3 region: CASSLGGNAEAFF. The CDR3, as DNA: TGTGCCAGCAGTTTAGGAGGTAACGCTGAAGCTTTCTTT.

The chain couples TRBV7-6 to TRBJ2-7, with 7 bases matching TRBD1. Germline loops: CDR1 SGHVS, CDR2 FNYEAQ. The CDR3 is 13 amino acids. Trimming at V came to 5 bases and at J to 5 bases, leaving 6 bases not matched to a gene. CDR3 loop: CASSTSTGNEQYF. Here the CDR3 DNA reads TGTGCCAGCAGCACTTCGACAGGGAACGAGCAGTACTTC.

This rearrangement joins TRBV13 to TRBJ2-2; possibly TRBD1 for D (6 bases). V gave up 2 bases and J gave up 7 bases, with 26 bases separating them. CDR3 length: 19 residues. The germline CDR1 and CDR2 sequences are PRHDT and FYEKMQ (reference sequence). This CDR3 is CASSLLRGIGRGKVGELFF. For the CDR3, the DNA is TGTGCCAGCAGCTTACTCCGTGGTATCGGCAGGGGTAAGGTCGGGGAGCTGTTTTTT.

The V call is TRBV5-6, the J call TRBJ1-4; no definite D call. Trimming took 4 bases from V and 2 from J, leaving 6 bases between them. This CDR3 spans 13 amino acids. CDR1 and CDR2 from the germline V gene are SGHDT and YYEEEE. The CDR3 region has the DNA TGTGCCAGCAGCCTTCTCACTAATGAAAAACTGTTTTTT. Encoded protein: CASSLLTNEKLFF.

The rearrangement uses TRBV27 and TRBJ2-3; 11 bases are a match to TRBD2. CDR3 length equals 16 residues. Germline V gene sequence: CDR1 MNHEY, CDR2 SMNVEV (reference sequence). J was trimmed by 1 base and V by 6 bases; bases with no gene match: 6. Written as DNA, the CDR3 is TGTGCCAGCAGGGTAGCGGGAGGGCCGGGCACAGATACGCAGTATTTT. Translating it yields CASRVAGGPGTDTQYF.

This clone was seen a few times. V is TRBV7-2 and J is TRBJ2-1; D is ambiguous. Looked up from germline, CDR1 is SGHTA and CDR2 is FQGNSA. The CDR3 contains 15 residues. Trimming left V 6 bases short and J 1 base short, with 13 bases between. The CDR3 is CASSYAATSYNEQFF. In nucleotides, the CDR3 is TGTGCCAGCAGTTACGCGGCTACTTCCTACAATGAGCAGTTCTTC.

V is TRBV5-4 and J is TRBJ2-7; the match to TRBD2 covers 14 bases. The germline V gene has CDR1 SGHNT and CDR2 YYREEE (reference sequence). This CDR3 contains 15 residues. The V and J ends lost 4 bases and 4 bases, in that order; junction bases with no gene match: 4. The CDR3 here is CASSTGLAGVYEQYF. The DNA of the CDR3 is TGTGCCAGCAGCACGGGACTAGCGGGGGTTTACGAGCAGTACTTC.

Points on this clone: At one end the junction does not follow the germline gene, possibly because of a read error. The V call is TRBV7-3, the J call TRBJ2-1, with 12 positions matching TRBD2. CDR3 length: 18 residues. Germline V gene lookup returns CDR1 SGHTA and CDR2 FQGTGA. CDR3 sequence: CSSSLTSPLAGGGGEQFF. In nucleotides, the CDR3 is TGTTCCAGCAGCTTAACGAGTCCCCTAGCGGGGGGGGGAGGGGAGCAGTTCTTC.

The chain uses TRBV7-2 and TRBJ2-2; 7 nucleotides match TRBD2. The CDR3 covers 17 residues. Germline CDR1 reads SGHTA; CDR2 reads FQGNSA. The trim removed 1 base at V and 1 base at J, leaving 6 bases unmatched. CDR3 nucleotide sequence: TGTGCCAGCAGCTTAGAAGTGGAGCGGGGGAACACCGGGGAGCTGTTTTTT. Protein product: CASSLEVERGNTGELFF. The full variable domain, rest sourced from reference TRBV7-2 and TRBJ2-2, is GAGVSQSPSNKVTEKGKDVELRCDPISGHTALYWYRQSLGQGLEFLIYFQGNSAPDKSGLPSDRFSAERTGGSVSTLTIQRTQQEDSAVYLCASSLEVERGNTGELFFGEGSRLTVL.

This chain links TRBV19 with TRBJ2-2; D perhaps matches TRBD2 (6 bases). CDR3 length: 14 amino acids. The ends were cut back, 9 bases at V and 2 bases at J, with 13 bases in the middle. The germline V gene has CDR1 LNHDA and CDR2 SQIVND (reference sequence). The DNA for the CDR3 is TGTGCCAGCCGACCGGGAGCAAACACCGGGGAGCTGTTTTTT. This translates into CASRPGANTGELFF.

The chain joins TRBV5-4 to TRBJ2-3, with D possibly being TRBD2 (5 bases). V was shortened by 2 bases and J by 5 bases, with 9 bases between the two germline ends. The CDR3 runs to 13 residues. Germline CDR1 is SGHNT and CDR2 is YYREEE (reference sequence). CDR3 region: CASSFGGGDTQYF. CDR3 coding DNA: TGTGCCAGCAGCTTTGGAGGTGGAGATACGCAGTATTTT.